The present T cell receptor (beta chain) was sequenced within a study of early T cells in non-severe SARS-CoV-2 infection. Study information: From unsorted whole blood, bulk RNA was sequenced, and the chains remained unpaired.

Attached unique molecular identifiers marked individual cDNA molecules. TCRdb called the 5' RACE reads again in MiXCR, with one record for every CDR3 protein. This table holds 80,000 to 100,000 distinct CDR3 sequences, 14% found once. Details on this clonotype: The target antigen is unknown.

Study-level findings and limits: Private and CD4 specificities were missed by VDJdb matching, skewed to anti-spike CD8.

Deletions cut 3 bases from V and 8 bases from J, with 13 bases between. The CDR3 runs to 14 residues. Germline V gives CDR1 KGHSH, CDR2 LQKENI. The TCR originated in an adult who was a healthcare worker with PCR-confirmed SARS-CoV-2 infection or an uninfected control (not recorded which). The sample consisted of whole blood. The chain has TRBV18 and TRBJ1-4; D is uncertain. CDR3 sequence reads: CASSPNKGGEKLFF. The CDR3 DNA is TGTGCCAGCTCACCGAACAAGGGTGGCGAAAAACTGTTTTTT.